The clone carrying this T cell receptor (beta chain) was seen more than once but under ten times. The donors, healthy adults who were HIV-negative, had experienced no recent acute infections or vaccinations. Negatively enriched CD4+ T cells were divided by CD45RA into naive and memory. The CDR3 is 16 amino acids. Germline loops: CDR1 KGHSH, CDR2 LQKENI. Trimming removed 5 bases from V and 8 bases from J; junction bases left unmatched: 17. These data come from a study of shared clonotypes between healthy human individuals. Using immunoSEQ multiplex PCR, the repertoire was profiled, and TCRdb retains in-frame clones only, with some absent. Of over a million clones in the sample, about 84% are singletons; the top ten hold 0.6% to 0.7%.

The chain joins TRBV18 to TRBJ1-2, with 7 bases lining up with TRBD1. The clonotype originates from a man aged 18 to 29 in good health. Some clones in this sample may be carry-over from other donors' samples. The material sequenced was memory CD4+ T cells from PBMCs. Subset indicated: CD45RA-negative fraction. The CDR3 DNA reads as TGTGCCAGCTCAACTTCCCTCATTCCGGGACAGACCGGCTACACCTTC. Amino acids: CASSTSLIPGQTGYTF.